A single T cell receptor beta chain is shown here with its context. The sample comes from a study of blood T cell repertoires in COVID-19. Study summary: Sources were T cells, B-cell-depleted T cells, or PBMCs; the material itself was cDNA or gDNA.

Assay used: immunoSEQ multiplex PCR; TCRdb lists only in-frame clones, some missing. The data contain about 220,000 clones, more than 85% of them seen just once; the ten biggest clones take up 0.55% to 0.75%. This CDR3 region has 14 residues. The germline gives CDR1 SEHNR, CDR2 FQNEAQ (reference sequence). V lost 0 bases to trimming and J lost 4 bases, with 10 bases between them. This chain connects TRBV7-9 to TRBJ2-7; tentative D call: TRBD2 (5 bases). The sequence derives from a man aged 35-49 years with acute or convalescent COVID-19. The sequenced material came from peripheral blood. CDR3 sequence: CASSLASALYEQYF. The CDR3, as DNA: TGTGCCAGCAGCTTAGCTAGCGCCTTGTACGAGCAGTACTTC.